These 30 T cell receptor beta chains were sequenced from one sample in a study of blood T cell repertoires in COVID-19. Clones were sequenced by immunoSEQ multiplex PCR, and TCRdb holds only the in-frame ones, with some missing. The sample has about 390,000 clones, around nine tenths seen once. The sample was PBMCs or T cells enriched from blood (not recorded which). Receptors originate from a woman in her forties or fifties who had recovered from COVID-19.

The chain uses TRBV7-9 and TRBJ2-1; tentative D call: TRBD1 (6 bases). V lost 7 bases, J lost 0 bases, and 13 bases lay in between. Germline V lookup: CDR1 SEHNR, CDR2 FQNEAQ (reference sequence). CDR3 length: 15 residues. CDR3 bases: TGTGCCAGCATCACAGGGTCGGGCTCCTACAATGAGCAGTTCTTC. Translation gives CASITGSGSYNEQFF.

The chain is built from TRBV20-1 and TRBJ1-6; no reliable D call. Germline lookup yields CDR1 DFQATT and CDR2 SNEGSKA (reference sequence). The CDR3 consists of 11 residues. CDR3 sequence: CGGGSNSPLHF. The CDR3 region has the DNA TGCGGCGGAGGTTCTAATTCACCCCTCCACTTT.

The J gene is TRBJ2-1, the V gene TRBV7-9; tentatively, D is TRBD2 (6 bases). This CDR3 is 16 amino acids long. V was shortened by 6 bases and J by 7 bases, with 22 bases between the two germline ends. Germline loops: CDR1 SEHNR, CDR2 FQNEAQ (reference sequence). The CDR3 DNA reads TGTGCCAGCAGTCCCAAGAATAGCGGCATGGTGAATGAGCAGTTCTTC. It is translated as CASSPKNSGMVNEQFF.

In its sample, this clone was seen once. This sequence joins TRBV5-6 and TRBJ2-1; D unclear. V was shortened by 5 bases and J by 9 bases, with 9 bases between the two germline ends. CDR1 SGHDT and CDR2 YYEEEE come from the germline V gene. The CDR3 is made up of 11 amino acids. CDR3 amino acids: CASRLVSEQFF. The CDR3 bases are TGTGCCAGCAGGCTTGTCAGTGAGCAGTTCTTC.

The chain joins TRBV6-5 to TRBJ1-1; D is ambiguous. The CDR3 length is 13 residues. Trimming pared 7 bases from V and 1 base from J, leaving 10 bases between. Germline V gene lookup returns CDR1 MNHEY and CDR2 SVGAGI. CDR3 residues: CASNAQQNTEAFF. The CDR3 DNA reads TGTGCCAGCAACGCACAGCAGAACACTGAAGCTTTCTTT.

The chain recombines TRBV28 with TRBJ1-5; 10 positions agree with TRBD1. This CDR3 has 16 residues. CDR1 MDHEN and CDR2 SYDVKM come from the germline V gene. With V trimmed by 5 bases and J by 6 bases, 10 bases remained unmatched. The CDR3 reads CASSLAPTGGIQPQHF. The CDR3 DNA reads as TGTGCCAGCAGTCTCGCCCCGACAGGGGGCATTCAGCCCCAGCATTTT.

The rearrangement uses TRBV7-9 and TRBJ1-1; maybe TRBD1 (6 bases). Trimming removed 6 bases at V and 4 bases at J, with 12 bases between. The CDR3 has 13 amino acids. The V gene's germline CDR1 is SEHNR and CDR2 FQNEAQ (reference sequence). CDR3 residues: CASRWEGGTEAFF. CDR3 coding DNA: TGTGCCAGCAGGTGGGAAGGGGGCACTGAAGCTTTCTTT. Looking up the rest from reference TRBV7-9 and TRBJ1-1 gives the full variable domain: DTGVSQNPRHKITKRGQNVTFRCDPISEHNRLYWYRQTLGQGPEFLTYFQNEAQLEKSRLLSDRFSAERPKGSFSTLEIQRTEQGDSAMYLCASRWEGGTEAFFGQGTRLTVV.

V usage is TRBV19 and J usage is TRBJ1-5, with TRBD1 matching over 8 bases. CDR3 length equals 16 residues. V lost 4 bases to trimming and J lost 6 bases; unmatched junction nucleotides: 11. Germline CDR1 LNHDA, CDR2 SQIVND (reference sequence). The CDR3 loop reads CASSTPDRGMSQPQHF. CDR3 coding DNA: TGTGCCAGTAGTACTCCTGACAGGGGCATGAGTCAGCCCCAGCATTTT.

V is TRBV29-1 and J is TRBJ2-7; D not certain. CDR1 SQVTM and CDR2 ANQGSEA come from the germline V gene. V gave up 6 bases and J gave up 2 bases, with 8 bases separating them. The CDR3 is 11 residues long. This chain's CDR3 is CSVTQTYEQYF. Here the CDR3 DNA reads TGCAGCGTAACCCAGACCTACGAGCAGTACTTC.

This clone was seen only a few times. The CDR3 DNA is TGTGCCAGCAGCTCTGGGGGACTGGAACTTCAGCCCCAGCATTTT. Protein sequence: CASSSGGLELQPQHF. The rearrangement links TRBV7-9 to TRBJ1-5; a possible D gene is TRBD1 (5 bases). From germline, CDR1 is SEHNR and CDR2 FQNEAQ (reference sequence). The ends were cut back, 4 bases at V and 6 bases at J, with 16 bases in the middle. The CDR3 contains 15 residues.

Comment on this clone: In the same sample, other DNA sequences code for this CDR3. V is TRBV5-1 and J is TRBJ2-1; TRBD2 agrees at 10 bases. The CDR3 contains 15 residues. Germline V gene sequence: CDR1 SGHRS, CDR2 YFSETQ. With 1 base clipped from V and 2 bases from J, the junction kept 0 bases outside the gene matches. The CDR3 bases are TGCGCCAGCAGCTTGACTAGCGGGGCCTACAATGAGCAGTTCTTC. Protein: CASSLTSGAYNEQFF. Together with reference TRBV5-1 and TRBJ2-1, the CDR3 gives the full variable domain: KAGVTQTPRYLIKTRGQQVTLSCSPISGHRSVSWYQQTPGQGLQFLFEYFSETQRNKGNFPGRFSGRQFSNSRSEMNVSTLELGDSALYLCASSLTSGAYNEQFFGPGTRLTVL.

This clone has a handful of counts. J is TRBJ1-1 and V is TRBV29-1; TRBD1 matches at 8 bases. This CDR3 spans 14 amino acids. V dropped 7 bases and J dropped 0; count of bases not matched to a gene: 7. Germline values: CDR1 SQVTM, CDR2 ANQGSEA. The CDR3 DNA is TGCAGCGCAAGGACAGGGCCTATGAACACTGAAGCTTTCTTT. It is translated as CSARTGPMNTEAFF.

This chain links TRBV28 with TRBJ1-1; tentative D call: TRBD1 (6 bases). The germline gives CDR1 MDHEN, CDR2 SYDVKM. CDR3 size: 15 residues. V was clipped by 6 bases and J by 4 bases, with 18 bases between them. CDR3: CASRKEGRGGTEAFF. In DNA, the CDR3 is TGTGCCAGCAGGAAAGAAGGCAGGGGCGGCACTGAAGCTTTCTTT.

This chain connects TRBV10-3 to TRBJ1-1; 7 bases line up with TRBD1. In germline, CDR1 is ENHRY, CDR2 SYGVKD. The CDR3 runs to 13 residues. J was trimmed by 0 bases and V by 10 bases; bases with no gene match: 5. The CDR3 spells CASLQGMNTEAFF. CDR3 bases: TGTGCCAGCCTACAGGGGATGAACACTGAAGCTTTCTTT.

V usage is TRBV11-2 and J usage is TRBJ2-4; TRBD2 might be the D (7 bases). In germline, CDR1 is SGHAT, CDR2 FQNNGV. There are 13 residues in the CDR3. V shed 3 bases and J shed 7 bases, with 10 bases lying between them. CDR3 DNA: TGTGCCAGCAGCTTCGAGGGGGGGAACATTCAGTACTTC. Protein sequence: CASSFEGGNIQYF.

This clone was found a few times. The chain is built from TRBV27 and TRBJ1-5; perhaps TRBD1 as D (6 bases). CDR3 length: 17 amino acids. Trimming pared 8 bases from V and 2 bases from J, leaving 22 bases between. Per the germline V gene, CDR1 is MNHEY and CDR2 is SMNVEV (reference sequence). CDR3 bases: TGTGCCAGCTCCCCAGCCAGTAGAGGGGGTGGCAATCAGCCCCAGCATTTT. It translates to CASSPASRGGGNQPQHF.

The rearrangement uses TRBV5-1 and TRBJ2-1, with TRBD2 identical over 9 bases. CDR1 is SGHRS and CDR2 is YFSETQ in the germline V gene. The CDR3 spans 14 residues. The ends lost 2 bases at V and 5 bases at J; junction bases unmatched: 2. The CDR3, as DNA: TGCGCCAGCAGCTTAGTAGCGGGGGACAATGAGCAGTTCTTC. As protein: CASSLVAGDNEQFF.

The chain links TRBV6-2 or TRBV6-3 to TRBJ2-6, with no clear D. CDR3 length: 18 amino acids. V was trimmed by 5 bases and J by 4 bases, leaving 21 bases between them. Germline V lookup: CDR1 MNHEY, CDR2 SVGEGT. CDR3 nucleotides: TGTGCCAGCAGTCGTATAAACCTGCCCCCTGGCGGGGCCAACGTCCTGACTTTC. Encoded protein: CASSRINLPPGGANVLTF.

The chain carries TRBV20-1 and TRBJ2-1, with 8 bases aligning to TRBD2. CDR1 and CDR2 (germline): DFQATT, SNEGSKA (reference sequence). This CDR3 is built from 14 residues. After removal of 3 bases from V and 6 bases from J, the junction contained 7 bases not matched to a gene. The CDR3 nucleotides are TGCAGTGCTAGTCTGGCGGGGGGTCTCAATGAGCAGTTCTTC. It specifies CSASLAGGLNEQFF.

The chain joins TRBV30 to TRBJ2-7, with D perhaps matching TRBD1 (5 bases). Germline CDR1 and CDR2: GTSNPN and SVGIG (reference sequence). CDR3 length: 12 amino acids. Trimming left V 0 bases short and J 4 bases short, with 7 bases between. CDR3 loop: CAWSVKGYEQYF. CDR3 sequence (DNA): TGTGCCTGGAGTGTAAAGGGGTACGAGCAGTACTTC.

The rearrangement joins TRBV11-1 to TRBJ2-7; TRBD2 matches 11 bases. Germline CDR1 is SGHAT and CDR2 is FQDESV (reference sequence). Unmatched junction bases numbered 1, after V lost 1 base and J lost 2 bases. The CDR3 is 15 residues long. The CDR3 coding sequence is TGTGCCAGCAGCTTAGGACTAGCGGGGACCTACGAGCAGTACTTC. This sequence encodes CASSLGLAGTYEQYF.

The chain couples TRBV7-9 to TRBJ1-2; no reliable D call. Germline loops: CDR1 SEHNR, CDR2 FQNEAQ (reference sequence). V was trimmed by 4 bases and J by 2 bases, leaving 8 bases between them. The CDR3 runs to 13 residues. DNA for the CDR3: TGTGCCAGCAGCTCGGAGGGAAACTATGGCTACACCTTC. Encoded protein: CASSSEGNYGYTF.

The rearrangement links TRBV30 to TRBJ1-3, with TRBD1 identical over 11 bases. The J segment lost 1 base and the V segment lost 5 bases, leaving 4 bases of the junction unmatched. Germline lookup yields CDR1 GTSNPN and CDR2 SVGIG (reference sequence). The CDR3 extends over 15 amino acids. The CDR3: CAWAGTGGSGNTIYF. The DNA for the CDR3 is TGTGCCTGGGCGGGGACAGGGGGATCTGGAAACACCATATATTTT.

This chain links TRBV6-5 with TRBJ1-1; D is possibly TRBD1 (5 bases). The V and J ends lost 2 bases and 1 base respectively, with 14 bases between them. This CDR3 is 16 amino acids long. Germline CDR1 is MNHEY and CDR2 is SVGAGI. Here the CDR3 DNA reads TGTGCCAGCAGTTACGTCTCGTCAGGGTGGAACACTGAAGCTTTCTTT. Its protein is CASSYVSSGWNTEAFF.

This clone has a single count. The V gene is TRBV5-8, the J gene TRBJ1-3, with D hard to call. Trimming cost V 0 bases and J 7 bases, with 5 bases left between them. The CDR3 runs 12 residues. Germline CDR1 is SGHTS and CDR2 is YDEGEE. CDR3 sequence: CASSLGVNTIYF. CDR3 in DNA: TGTGCCAGCAGCTTGGGAGTGAACACCATATATTTT.

V usage is TRBV27 and J usage is TRBJ1-2; possibly TRBD1 for D (6 bases). This CDR3 has 15 amino acids. Per germline, CDR1 MNHEY and CDR2 SMNVEV (reference sequence). Trimming took 5 bases from V and 4 from J, leaving 17 bases between them. In DNA form, the CDR3 reads TGTGCCAGCAGTCTTAAGGGGAAGGGGGTCTATGGCTACACCTTC. It encodes CASSLKGKGVYGYTF.

The V call is TRBV14, the J call TRBJ1-4; 7 bases are shared with TRBD1. The CDR3 is made up of 14 amino acids. Germline CDR1 is SGHDN and CDR2 is FVKESK. V dropped 5 bases and J dropped 10; count of bases not matched to a gene: 10. The CDR3 spells CASSLTGPSGKLFF. The CDR3 nucleotides are TGTGCCAGCAGCTTGACAGGGCCCTCGGGAAAACTGTTTTTT.

V usage is TRBV5-1 and J usage is TRBJ1-1, with D unresolved. Germline lookup yields CDR1 SGHRS and CDR2 YFSETQ. Deletions cut 5 bases from V and 3 bases from J, with 17 bases between. The CDR3 spans 15 residues. This CDR3 is CASRLADGGYTEAFF. The CDR3 DNA reads TGCGCCAGCAGGCTTGCAGATGGCGGGTACACTGAAGCTTTCTTT.

The genes are TRBV19 and TRBJ1-1; 7 nucleotides match TRBD1. The CDR3 is 14 amino acids. V lost 6 bases, J lost 10 bases, and 14 bases stayed unmatched. Germline V CDR1 and CDR2: LNHDA, SQIVND (reference sequence). As DNA, the CDR3 is TGTGCCAGTAGCTTCTCGGTAGCGGGACAGCGAGCTTTCTTT. Its translation is CASSFSVAGQRAFF.

V gene TRBV30 combines with J gene TRBJ1-6; tentatively, D is TRBD1 (6 bases). Germline V lookup: CDR1 GTSNPN, CDR2 SVGIG (reference sequence). Trimming took off 5 bases at V and 9 bases at J, with 11 bases between the two ends. CDR3 length: 12 amino acids. The CDR3 coding sequence is TGTGCCTGGCGGGACAACAGTTCACCCCTCCACTTT. Residues: CAWRDNSSPLHF.